The clone carrying this T cell receptor beta chain was observed a handful of times. Antigen specificity is unknown. This sample is part of a study of human T cells and chemical hapten exposure. The overall study: Chiefly women, the patients showed alopecia areata, totalis or universalis.

The germline V gene encodes CDR1 MNHEY and CDR2 SVGAGI. The germline V and J ends were trimmed by 5 bases and 2 bases, with 15 bases remaining between them. This CDR3 comprises 15 residues. The time point is: patch test 3, about 24 weeks after DPC sensitization. Treatment meaning: therapeutic diphenylcyclopropenone sensitization with weekly scalp DPC. Individual cDNA molecules in this library carried unique molecular identifiers. TCRdb re-analysed the RACE reads in MiXCR, keeping a single row per CDR3 protein. Among about 92,000 distinct CDR3 sequences listed, roughly a tenth were seen once. The study, taken as a whole, reports: Donors, who had alopecia, may show an immune response that differs from healthy people's. Against controls, expanded TCRs gave rise to significantly more large CDR3 similarity clusters.

The chain employs TRBV6-5 and TRBJ1-1; D not resolved. The sequences come from whole blood, collected in connection with sensitization to the hapten diphenylcyclopropenone (DPC). This TCR derives from a woman younger than 45 with alopecia areata. Some clones in this sample may be carry-over from other donors' samples. The DNA for the CDR3 is TGTGCCAGCAGTACGGAGGGTACCCTTAACACTGAAGCTTTCTTT. Protein product: CASSTEGTLNTEAFF.